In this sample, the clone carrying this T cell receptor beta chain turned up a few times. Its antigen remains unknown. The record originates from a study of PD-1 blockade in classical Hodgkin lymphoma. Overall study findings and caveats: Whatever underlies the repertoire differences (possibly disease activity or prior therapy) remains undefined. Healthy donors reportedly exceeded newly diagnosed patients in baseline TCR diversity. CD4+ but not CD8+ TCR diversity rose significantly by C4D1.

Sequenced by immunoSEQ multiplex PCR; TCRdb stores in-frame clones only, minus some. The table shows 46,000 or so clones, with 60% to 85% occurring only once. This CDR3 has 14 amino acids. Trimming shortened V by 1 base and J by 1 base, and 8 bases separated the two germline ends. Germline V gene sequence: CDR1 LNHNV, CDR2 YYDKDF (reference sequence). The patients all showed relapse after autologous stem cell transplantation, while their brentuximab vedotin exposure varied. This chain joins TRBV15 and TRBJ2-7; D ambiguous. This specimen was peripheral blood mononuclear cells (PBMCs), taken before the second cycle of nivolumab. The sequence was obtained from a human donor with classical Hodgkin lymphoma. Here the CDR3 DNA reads TGTGCCACCAGCAGAGCAGGCAGTTCCTACGAGCAGTACTTC. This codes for CATSRAGSSYEQYF. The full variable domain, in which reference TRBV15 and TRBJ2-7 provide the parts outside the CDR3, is DAMVIQNPRYQVTQFGKPVTLSCSQTLNHNVMYWYQQKSSQAPKLLFHYYDKDFNNEADTPDNFQSRRPNTSFCFLDIRSPGLGDTAMYLCATSRAGSSYEQYFGPGTRLTVT.